What follows is one T cell receptor beta chain and its context. The antigen is unknown. The data stem from a study of blood T cells in healthy people across ages. About the study: Template switching captured about one barcoded beta molecule per two T cells. Broader study findings: Naive T cell percentage by flow cytometry tracked strongly with beta diversity.

V lost 1 base and J lost 1; bases outside the gene matches: 5. CDR1 is DFQATT, CDR2 SNEGSKA, per germline (reference sequence). This CDR3 spans 15 amino acids. Next came a second PCR, run for about 7 to 11 cycles, which used a sample-barcoded 5' primer along with a J-beta primer mix. TCRdb reanalysed the 5' RACE reads using MiXCR and keeps one entry per CDR3 protein. The sample includes about 580,000 distinct CDR3 sequences, roughly 43% of them seen just once. PBMCs, at least 7 million per sample, were isolated. The V call is TRBV20-1, the J call TRBJ2-5, with 8 bases lining up with TRBD2. The sequence was collected from a man older than 75 in good health. Input material: blood. CDR3 sequence: CSARVWAGGQETQYF. DNA for the CDR3: TGCAGTGCTAGAGTTTGGGCGGGAGGCCAAGAGACCCAGTACTTC.